A single sample gave rise to the 11 T cell receptor beta chains below, sequenced in a study of T-cell memory formation after mild COVID-19. TCRdb processed the 5' RACE reads anew with MiXCR; each CDR3 protein has one entry. The data show about 560,000 distinct CDR3 sequences, roughly 17% seen once. Input material: PBMCs or a T cell subset sorted from them (not recorded which). Receptors were obtained from an adult woman who had mild COVID-19 (a few samples of this study predate the infection). Cell type and time point are not known.

This clonotype appeared a few times. This rearrangement joins TRBV4-2 to TRBJ2-3, with D possibly being TRBD2 (5 bases). Germline V gene data show CDR1 as LGHNA and CDR2 as YNFKEQ. CDR3 size: 16 residues. Trimming left V 6 bases short and J 4 bases short, with 20 bases between. This CDR3 is CASSPWESWRPDTQYF. The CDR3 region has the DNA TGTGCCAGCAGTCCCTGGGAGTCGTGGCGCCCAGATACGCAGTATTTT.

This clonotype showed up just a few times. The chain joins TRBV7-9 to TRBJ1-1, with D maybe TRBD1 (5 bases). V was shortened by 5 bases and J by 7 bases, with 14 bases between the two germline ends. Germline values: CDR1 SEHNR, CDR2 FQNEAQ (reference sequence). The CDR3 loop spans 13 amino acids. CDR3 bases: TGTGCCAGCAGCCCGGGGGAAAATAATGAAGCTTTCTTT. Translated: CASSPGENNEAFF.

The sample holds a few counts of this clonotype. The chain carries TRBV5-5 and TRBJ2-3; no definite D call. This CDR3 has 13 amino acids. V was cut by 7 bases and J by 2 bases, with 11 bases left in between. CDR1 and CDR2 (germline): SGHKS, YYEKEE (reference sequence). Written as DNA, the CDR3 is TGTGCCAGCTTAGGTCGCGCCACAGATACGCAGTATTTT. Translation gives CASLGRATDTQYF.

This clonotype was observed many times. V gene TRBV4-1 combines with J gene TRBJ2-2; TRBD1 might be the D (6 bases). V was cut by 0 bases and J by 5 bases, with 7 bases left in between. This CDR3 is 14 amino acids long. Germline V gene data show CDR1 as MGHRA and CDR2 as YSYEKL. As DNA, the CDR3 is TGCGCCAGCAGCCAAGACAGGGGAACCGGGGAGCTGTTTTTT. Protein sequence: CASSQDRGTGELFF.

The chain links TRBV18 to TRBJ2-7, with 9 bases matching TRBD2. Germline V gene lookup returns CDR1 KGHSH and CDR2 LQKENI. CDR3 length equals 17 residues. V gave up 3 bases and J gave up 3 bases; unmatched junction bases: 12. The CDR3 spells CASSPRSGGSSYYEQYF. The CDR3 DNA is TGTGCCAGCTCACCCCGAAGCGGGGGGTCCTCTTACTACGAGCAGTACTTC.

This clonotype was counted only a few times. The V and J genes are TRBV7-9 and TRBJ2-5, with 7 positions matching TRBD2. The CDR3 is 15 amino acids. Trimming took 3 bases from V and 1 from J; bases not matched to a gene: 5. Germline CDR1 reads SEHNR; CDR2 reads FQNEAQ (reference sequence). The CDR3 DNA reads TGTGCCAGCAGCTTTCTAGCGGAAACCCAAGAGACCCAGTACTTC. It codes for CASSFLAETQETQYF.

Only a few counts were recorded for this clonotype. V is TRBV6-1 and J is TRBJ1-4; D unclear. Trimming cost V 7 bases and J 7 bases, with 13 bases left between them. This CDR3 is built from 13 residues. Germline V gene data show CDR1 as MNHNS and CDR2 as SASEGT. CDR3 amino acids: CASTTNKGEKLFF. The CDR3 bases are TGTGCCAGCACTACCAACAAGGGTGAAAAACTGTTTTTT.

In this sample, this clonotype turned up a few times. This chain joins TRBV27 and TRBJ1-1, with D maybe TRBD1 (6 bases). The ends were cut back, 4 bases at V and 10 bases at J, with 16 bases in the middle. The germline gives CDR1 MNHEY, CDR2 SMNVEV (reference sequence). The CDR3 is 13 residues long. In DNA, the CDR3 is TGTGCCAGCAGTTCGGGACACCCGCCCGGAGCTTTCTTT. Amino acids: CASSSGHPPGAFF.

This clonotype was counted at least ten times. The chain combines TRBV9 with TRBJ2-5, with 7 bases aligning to TRBD2. This CDR3 region has 16 residues. CDR1 and CDR2 (germline): SGDLS, YYNGEE. J was trimmed by 4 bases and V by 4 bases; bases with no gene match: 13. CDR3 in DNA: TGTGCCAGCAGCCACGGGGGGAGGGGAAGAGGAGAGACCCAGTACTTC. Translation: CASSHGGRGRGETQYF. Using reference TRBV9 and TRBJ2-5 for the parts outside the CDR3, the full variable domain is DSGVTQTPKHLITATGQRVTLRCSPRSGDLSVYWYQQSLDQGLQFLIQYYNGEERAKGNILERFSAQQFPDLHSELNLSSLELGDSALYFCASSHGGRGRGETQYFGPGTRLLVL.

V usage is TRBV6-5 and J usage is TRBJ2-2, with a possible D match to TRBD2 (6 bases). The CDR3 is made up of 14 amino acids. V was cut by 6 bases and J by 4 bases, with 12 bases left in between. Germline-derived CDR1 and CDR2 are MNHEY and SVGAGI. Here the CDR3 reads CASRSGLFTGELFF. CDR3 coding DNA: TGTGCCAGCAGATCGGGACTGTTCACCGGGGAGCTGTTTTTT.

This clonotype was found a few times. The CDR3 is CASSPRAGGSTGELFF. CDR3 sequence (DNA): TGTGCCAGCAGCCCACGAGCGGGAGGGTCTACCGGGGAGCTGTTTTTT. The chain recombines TRBV7-9 with TRBJ2-2, with 10 nucleotides matching TRBD2. V was clipped by 5 bases and J by 5 bases; unmatched bases: 8. CDR1 is SEHNR, CDR2 FQNEAQ, per germline (reference sequence). The CDR3 runs 16 residues.